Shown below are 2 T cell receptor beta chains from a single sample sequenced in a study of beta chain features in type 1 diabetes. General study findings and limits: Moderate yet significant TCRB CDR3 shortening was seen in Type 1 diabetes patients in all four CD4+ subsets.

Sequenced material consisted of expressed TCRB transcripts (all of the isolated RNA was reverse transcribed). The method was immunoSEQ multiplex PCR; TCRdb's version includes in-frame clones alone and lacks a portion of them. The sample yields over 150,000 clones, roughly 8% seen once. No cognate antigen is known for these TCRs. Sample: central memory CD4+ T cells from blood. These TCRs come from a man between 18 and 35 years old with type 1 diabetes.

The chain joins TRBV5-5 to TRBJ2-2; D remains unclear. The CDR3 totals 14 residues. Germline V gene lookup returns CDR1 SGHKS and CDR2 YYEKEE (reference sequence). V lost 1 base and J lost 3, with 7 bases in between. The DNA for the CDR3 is TGTGCCAGCAGCTTGACAGCCTACACCGGGGAGCTGTTTTTT. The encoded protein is CASSLTAYTGELFF.

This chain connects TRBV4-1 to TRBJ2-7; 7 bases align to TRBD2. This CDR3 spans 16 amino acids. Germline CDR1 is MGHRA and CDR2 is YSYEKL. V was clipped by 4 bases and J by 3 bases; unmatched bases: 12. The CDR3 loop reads CASSPEANSGGYEQYF. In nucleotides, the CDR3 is TGCGCCAGCAGCCCAGAGGCAAATTCGGGGGGCTACGAGCAGTACTTC.